The T cell receptor beta chain described here comes from a study of blood T cell repertoires in COVID-19. Study overall: The United States, Italy and Spain were the sources of the acute and convalescent COVID-19 samples. The cDNA or gDNA used as material had been derived from T cells, B-cell-depleted T cells, or PBMCs.

In germline, CDR1 is SGDLS, CDR2 YYNGEE. The CDR3 sequence is 15 residues long. J gave up 7 bases and V 2 bases, and 7 bases lay outside the gene matches. Authors' data handling: Nucleated cell counts were estimated from reference gene primer amplification. Here immunoSEQ multiplex PCR was the method, and the copy in TCRdb shows in-frame clones only, minus some. The V and J calls and clone size were taken over from that table, and D and trimming were inferred from the DNA. This sample carries under 60,000 clones, about 87% of them seen once, and the ten largest clones take about 13%. The chain joins TRBV9 to TRBJ1-3; 9 nucleotides agree with TRBD1. The specimen sequenced was peripheral blood. The receptor's source is a human donor with active COVID-19. The donor label of this sample is uncertain. This CDR3 is CASSVRGQGWNTIYF. CDR3 bases: TGTGCCAGCAGCGTTAGAGGACAGGGGTGGAACACCATATATTTT.